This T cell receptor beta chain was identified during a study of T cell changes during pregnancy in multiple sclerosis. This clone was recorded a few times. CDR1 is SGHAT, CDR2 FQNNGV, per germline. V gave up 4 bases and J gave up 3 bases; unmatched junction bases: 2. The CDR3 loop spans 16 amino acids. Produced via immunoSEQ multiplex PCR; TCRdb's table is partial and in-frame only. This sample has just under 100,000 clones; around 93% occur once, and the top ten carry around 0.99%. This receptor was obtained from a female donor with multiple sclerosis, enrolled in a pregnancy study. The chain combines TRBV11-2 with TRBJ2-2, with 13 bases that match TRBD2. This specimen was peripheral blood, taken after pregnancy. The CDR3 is CASSWGLAGYTGELFF. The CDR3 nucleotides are TGTGCCAGCAGCTGGGGACTAGCGGGATACACCGGGGAGCTGTTTTTT. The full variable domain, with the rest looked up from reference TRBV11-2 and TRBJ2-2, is EAGVAQSPRYKIIEKRQSVAFWCNPISGHATLYWYQQILGQGPKLLIQFQNNGVVDDSQLPKDRFSAERLKGVDSTLKIQPAKLEDSAVYLCASSWGLAGYTGELFFGEGSRLTVL.